This TCR beta chain was sequenced in a study of breast tumors, draining lymph nodes, adjacent tissues. At least ten counts were recorded for this clonotype. Its antigen is unknown. TCRdb re-analysed the multiplex PCR reads in MiXCR, keeping a single row per CDR3 protein. Here the sample spans about 170,000 distinct CDR3 sequences, around 33% being singletons. The lymph nodes were axillary draining lymph nodes from breast cancer patients. Germline values: CDR1 GTSNPN, CDR2 SVGIG (reference sequence). V lost 6 bases to trimming and J lost 8 bases, with 10 bases between them. The CDR3 is made up of 10 amino acids. Study outcomes and limitations: That most tumor T cells come from lymph nodes remained unproven. Data fit most tumor T cells coming from lymph node, expanding in tumor. Tumor TCR diversity was below lymph nodes but above nontumor tissue. Luminal-like breast cancer showed significantly higher tumor–nontumor repertoire similarity than basal-like.

The sequence was obtained from a female donor with breast cancer. Some clones in this sample may be carry-over from other donors' samples. This chain uses TRBV30 with TRBJ1-2, with D hard to call. Sequenced input: axillary lymph node tissue. The CDR3 spells CACMDGGYTF. The CDR3 nucleotides read TGTGCCTGTATGGACGGGGGCTACACCTTC. Full variable domain (outside the CDR3, taken from reference TRBV30 and TRBJ1-2): SQTIHQWPATLVQPVGSPLSLECTVEGTSNPNLYWYRQAAGRGLQLLFYSVGIGQISSEVPQNLSASRPQDRQFILSSKKLLLSDSGFYLCACMDGGYTFGSGTRLTVV.